This passage covers 6 T cell receptor beta chains from one sample sequenced in a study of blood T cell repertoires in COVID-19. This table comes from immunoSEQ multiplex PCR, and its TCRdb copy is limited to in-frame clones, with some not included. This table holds a few hundred thousand clones, around four fifths found once. Sequencing was done on a sample of peripheral blood. Receptors were obtained from a man between 60 and 70 years old who had recovered from COVID-19.

The V and J genes are TRBV6-6 and TRBJ2-3, with a possible D match to TRBD1 (5 bases). V shed 3 bases and J shed 3 bases, with 13 bases lying between them. CDR1 is MNHNY, CDR2 SVGAGI, per germline (reference sequence). The CDR3 has 15 residues. CDR3 in amino acids: CASSYQGSLTDTQYF. The CDR3 coding sequence is TGTGCCAGCAGTTATCAGGGATCCCTTACAGATACGCAGTATTTT.

On this clone: Other DNA sequences in the sample encode the same CDR3. The chain joins TRBV6-5 to TRBJ2-5; D remains ambiguous. This CDR3 region has 11 residues. Trimming removed 5 bases at V and 4 bases at J, with 5 bases between. CDR1 and CDR2 (germline): MNHEY, SVGAGI. The CDR3 DNA sequence: TGTGCCAGCAGTAGCTTAGAGACCCAGTACTTC. Amino acid sequence: CASSSLETQYF.

The CDR3 sequence: CASSLNINTQYF. The CDR3 region has the DNA TGCGCCAGCAGCTTGAACATCAATACGCAGTATTTT. The rearrangement links TRBV5-1 to TRBJ2-3, with D hard to call. This CDR3 spans 12 amino acids. Germline CDR1 SGHRS, CDR2 YFSETQ. Trimming took off 1 base at V and 7 bases at J, with 7 bases between the two ends.

The chain recombines TRBV18 with TRBJ1-4; TRBD1 might be the D (6 bases). The CDR3 runs to 15 residues. Trimming took off 6 bases at V and 0 bases at J, with 11 bases between the two ends. Germline values: CDR1 KGHSH, CDR2 LQKENI. The CDR3 nucleotides read TGTGCCAGCTCCCTCGACAGGACAACTAATGAAAAACTGTTTTTT. Encoded protein: CASSLDRTTNEKLFF.

Only a few counts were recorded for this clone. Other DNA sequences of this sample code for an identical CDR3. The V gene is TRBV6-5, the J gene TRBJ2-2; D might be TRBD2 (5 bases). V lost 2 bases and J lost 0, with 7 bases in between. Germline assignment: CDR1 MNHEY and CDR2 SVGAGI. The CDR3 covers 15 residues. This chain's CDR3 is CASSYRGSNTGELFF. In nucleotides, the CDR3 is TGTGCCAGCAGTTACCGAGGGTCGAACACCGGGGAGCTGTTTTTT.

The chain links TRBV7-9 to TRBJ1-3; TRBD1 matches 7 bases. The CDR3 has 15 amino acids. Germline-derived CDR1 and CDR2 are SEHNR and FQNEAQ (reference sequence). V lost 4 bases to trimming and J lost 5 bases; unmatched junction nucleotides: 8. This CDR3 reads CASSSQTGLRNTIYF. CDR3 sequence (DNA): TGTGCCAGCAGCTCACAGACAGGGTTGAGAAACACCATATATTTT.